Following are 11 T cell receptor beta chains from one sample sequenced in a study of blood T cell repertoires in COVID-19. The data were produced by immunoSEQ multiplex PCR, yet TCRdb's version contains in-frame clones alone and is incomplete. The table records about 61,000 clones, 85% of them present only once. Sequencing used peripheral blood. These receptors came from a man between 65 and 85 years old with acute or convalescent COVID-19.

The chain has TRBV5-1 and TRBJ2-2; 11 bases align to TRBD1. The CDR3 sequence is 16 residues long. V lost 4 bases and J lost 3; bases outside the gene matches: 5. Germline V gene lookup returns CDR1 SGHRS and CDR2 YFSETQ. CDR3 sequence reads: CASSGGTGGDTGELFF. As DNA, the CDR3 is TGCGCCAGCAGCGGAGGGACAGGGGGGGACACCGGGGAGCTGTTTTTT.

The rearrangement links TRBV27 to TRBJ2-1; possibly TRBD1 for D (5 bases). Germline V gene sequence: CDR1 MNHEY, CDR2 SMNVEV (reference sequence). CDR3 size: 15 residues. Between the trimmed V and J ends, which lost 2 bases and 3 bases, there was a span of 11 bases. The CDR3 DNA reads as TGTGCCAGCAGTTTACAGGGTTCCCTCTACAATGAGCAGTTCTTC. Residues: CASSLQGSLYNEQFF.

The rearrangement uses TRBV5-1 and TRBJ2-3, with a tentative D call TRBD2 (7 bases). Per the germline V gene, CDR1 is SGHRS and CDR2 is YFSETQ. V was trimmed by 0 bases and J by 2 bases, leaving 10 bases between them. The CDR3 runs 15 residues. Here the CDR3 DNA reads TGCGCCAGCAGCTTGGTGCGGGGGCCCACAGATACGCAGTATTTT. This gives the protein CASSLVRGPTDTQYF.

The chain is built from TRBV5-1 and TRBJ1-2, with a weak D call TRBD1 (6 bases). V was clipped by 4 bases and J by 3 bases, with 13 bases between them. Germline CDR1 reads SGHRS; CDR2 reads YFSETQ. The CDR3 spans 14 residues. The CDR3 coding sequence is TGCGCCAGCAGCCCCCACAGGGCCGACTATGGCTACACCTTC. Protein sequence: CASSPHRADYGYTF.

The chain has TRBV28 and TRBJ1-2; D may be TRBD1 (6 bases). Germline lookup yields CDR1 MDHEN and CDR2 SYDVKM. The CDR3 loop spans 15 amino acids. V lost 6 bases and J 3 bases, leaving 17 bases between the germline ends. The CDR3 here is CASSYIGGGDYGYTF. The CDR3 DNA sequence: TGTGCCAGCAGCTACATTGGCGGGGGCGACTATGGCTACACCTTC.

This chain uses TRBV10-3 with TRBJ2-1; possibly TRBD1 for D (5 bases). V was shortened by 6 bases and J by 1 base, with 13 bases between the two germline ends. Germline V CDR1 and CDR2: ENHRY, SYGVKD. This CDR3 has 15 amino acids. This chain's CDR3 is CAISQTGESYNEQFF. For the CDR3, the DNA is TGTGCCATCAGCCAAACAGGTGAATCCTACAATGAGCAGTTCTTC.

V and J are TRBV9 and TRBJ2-5, with 8 bases fitting TRBD2. This CDR3 region has 14 residues. The J segment lost 2 bases and the V segment lost 4 bases, leaving 4 bases of the junction unmatched. Per the germline V gene, CDR1 is SGDLS and CDR2 is YYNGEE. In DNA form, the CDR3 reads TGTGCCAGCAGCCCCGCGGGGGGACAAGAGACCCAGTACTTC. It translates to CASSPAGGQETQYF.

This sequence joins TRBV4-1 and TRBJ2-2; 7 bases match TRBD2. Unmatched junction bases numbered 4, after V lost 3 bases and J lost 0 bases. This CDR3 contains 16 residues. Germline-derived CDR1 and CDR2 are MGHRA and YSYEKL. CDR3 region: CASSQGRGTNTGELFF. The CDR3 nucleotides read TGCGCCAGCAGCCAGGGGAGGGGCACGAACACCGGGGAGCTGTTTTTT.

V gene TRBV28 combines with J gene TRBJ1-1, with TRBD1 as a possible D gene (5 bases). Trimming took 6 bases from V and 8 from J, leaving 13 bases between them. The germline V gene encodes CDR1 MDHEN and CDR2 SYDVKM. The CDR3 spans 12 residues. CDR3 sequence reads: CASRQGGLEAFF. The CDR3 DNA reads as TGTGCCAGCAGGCAGGGAGGGTTGGAAGCTTTCTTT.

The chain carries TRBV7-8 and TRBJ2-5, with D possibly matching TRBD2 (5 bases). V gave up 3 bases and J gave up 5 bases, with 10 bases separating them. The V gene's germline CDR1 is SGHVS and CDR2 FQNEAQ. This CDR3 has 13 residues. CDR3 in amino acids: CASSLGKRETQYF. The CDR3 bases are TGTGCCAGCAGCTTGGGGAAGCGGGAGACCCAGTACTTC. The variable domain in full, with the rest retrieved from reference TRBV7-8 and TRBJ2-5, is GAGVSQSPRYKVAKRGQDVALRCDPISGHVSLFWYQQALGQGPEFLTYFQNEAQLDKSGLPSDRFFAERPEGSVSTLKIQRTQQEDSAVYLCASSLGKRETQYFGPGTRLLVL.

The chain uses TRBV19 and TRBJ2-2, with a tentative D call TRBD2 (6 bases). There are 14 residues in the CDR3. Trimming stripped 4 bases from V and 5 bases from J, with 11 bases between. Germline CDR1 LNHDA, CDR2 SQIVND (reference sequence). The CDR3 bases are TGTGCCAGTAGTACGGCGAGCGGGACCGGGGAGCTGTTTTTT. Protein: CASSTASGTGELFF.